This TCR beta chain was sequenced in a study of regulatory T cells in long-lasting Graves disease. Of note for this clonotype: Its antigen is undetermined.

Arm-PCR with iRepertoire HTBI primers amplified the CDR3 regions for these TCR beta libraries. TCRdb analysed the multiplex PCR reads with MiXCR anew, one entry per CDR3 protein. The table lists about 440,000 distinct CDR3 sequences, about 15% of them singletons. Findings and limits, study-wide: Persistent-disease Graves' patients showed less TCR diversity than new cases.

Time point specified: newly diagnosed GD, antithyroid drugs for less than 3 months. Construction of the TCR library relied on RNA isolated from PBMCs. In addition, the sample was reused for a study of T cells in Graves' hyperthyroidism and ophthalmopathy. As that report states: Diagnosis of hyperthyroidism was new in patients aged 18 to 65, and its duration was under 2 months. Exclusion criteria comprised uncontrolled infection, other autoimmune disease, pregnancy or lactation. Diagnoses were made from clinical symptoms, serum measures (thyroxine and TRAb), thyroid ultrasound and orbital computed tomography.

The sequences come from peripheral blood mononuclear cells (PBMCs), collected at new diagnosis, from a patient treated with antithyroid drugs. This TCR was recovered from a woman under 40 with Graves disease.

The CDR3 DNA follows: TGTGCCAGCAGCTTAGGGGGACAGGGGTATCAGCCCCAGCATTTT. It codes for CASSLGGQGYQPQHF. The rearrangement links TRBV7-2 to TRBJ1-5, with TRBD1 matching 10 bases. V lost 1 base to trimming and J lost 5 bases; unmatched junction nucleotides: 2. The CDR3 totals 15 residues. Germline V gene lookup returns CDR1 SGHTA and CDR2 FQGNSA.